The following is a T cell receptor (beta chain) sequence with its context. No antigen is known for it. Looked up from germline, CDR1 is SEHNR and CDR2 is FQNEAQ (reference sequence). This CDR3 contains 14 residues. Trimming stripped 2 bases from V and 3 bases from J, with 10 bases between. These data originate in a study of cytomegalovirus exposure and HLA in healthy donors. This PCR relied on a set of 60 Vbeta primers and 13 Jbeta primers. Some clones are missing from TCRdb's copy, which holds only in-frame ones; the method was immunoSEQ multiplex PCR. The sample lists about 130,000 clones, 70% to 85% occurring once. The donors, nominally healthy at sampling, likely had unrecorded immune exposures. Study-wide results and caveats: In a later analysis, across HLA loci, associated TCR counts were highest for DRB1, lowest for HLA-C. Reports state that TCR beta sequences accurately predicted most subjects' HLA-A and HLA-B alleles. There were some V segments, including TRBV6-2 and TRBV6-3, excluded as indistinguishable.

The receptor was derived from a female donor in good health and CMV-seronegative. Sample: PBMCs. The V gene is TRBV7-9, the J gene TRBJ1-1; D gene ambiguous. In nucleotides, the CDR3 is TGTGCCAGCAGCTTATCCTCCAGATACACTGAAGCTTTCTTT. Translating it yields CASSLSSRYTEAFF.